This paragraph covers one T cell receptor beta chain sequence. The naive CD8 fraction comprised CD45RO-negative cells positively selected for CCR7 and excluded terminally differentiated effector memory CD45RA+ cells. The data belong to a study of shared clonotypes between healthy human individuals. The material for each subset, its genomic DNA, was split evenly across several immunoSEQ plates. Here immunoSEQ multiplex PCR was the method, and the copy in TCRdb shows in-frame clones only, minus some. The sample has approximately 720,000 clones, 92% seen once. Germline CDR1 reads SGHRS; CDR2 reads YFSETQ. V was pared by 4 bases and J by 4 bases, with 2 bases of the junction left unmatched. The CDR3 spans 13 residues.

This receptor was obtained from a man aged 25-45 years in good health. Sequencing input: naive CD8+ T cells sorted from blood. The chain recombines TRBV5-1 with TRBJ2-7, with TRBD1 matching over 10 bases. CDR3 loop: CASSMGQGYEQYF. The CDR3 bases are TGCGCCAGCAGCATGGGACAGGGGTACGAGCAGTACTTC. The whole variable domain, filled in from reference TRBV5-1 and TRBJ2-7, reads KAGVTQTPRYLIKTRGQQVTLSCSPISGHRSVSWYQQTPGQGLQFLFEYFSETQRNKGNFPGRFSGRQFSNSRSEMNVSTLELGDSALYLCASSMGQGYEQYFGPGTRLTVT.